Below are 28 T cell receptor beta chains sequenced from a single sample in a study of cytomegalovirus exposure and HLA in healthy donors. Use of 60 Vbeta and 13 Jbeta primers characterized the PCR. The table came from immunoSEQ multiplex PCR; TCRdb's copy has only in-frame clones and leaves some out. Here the sample spans around 200,000 clones, 77% being singletons. Sample: PBMCs. The receptor source for this set is a woman aged 60-70 years in good health and CMV-seropositive.

Here the CDR3 reads CASSVGGSGGGGETQYF. The CDR3 bases are TGTGCCAGCAGCGTAGGCGGGAGCGGGGGTGGAGGAGAGACCCAGTACTTC. V usage is TRBV9 and J usage is TRBJ2-5; 8 nucleotides align to TRBD2. From germline, CDR1 is SGDLS and CDR2 YYNGEE. The CDR3 consists of 17 residues. J lost 4 bases, V lost 0 bases, and 11 bases had no gene match.

The chain joins TRBV4-3 to TRBJ2-5; 8 positions match TRBD1. The DNA end is more similar to TRBJ2-7, so the J call may be wrong. CDR3 length: 14 residues. The germline CDR1 and CDR2 sequences are LGHNA and YSLEER. The DNA of the CDR3 is TGCGCCAGCCTCACGACAGGGGAATACTACGAGCAGTACTTC. The encoded protein is CASLTTGEYYEQYF.

A few counts support this clone. The chain recombines TRBV10-2 with TRBJ2-3; no firm D call. V dropped 2 bases and J dropped 6 bases, with 12 bases sitting between them. Germline assignment: CDR1 WSHSY and CDR2 SAAADI. There are 14 residues in the CDR3. This CDR3 is CASSETPSVDTQYF. The CDR3 DNA is TGCGCCAGCAGTGAGACTCCTTCCGTGGATACGCAGTATTTT.

This chain links TRBV28 with TRBJ1-2, with a possible D match to TRBD1 (5 bases). The CDR3 extends over 14 amino acids. Germline CDR1 is MDHEN and CDR2 is SYDVKM. V was cut by 7 bases and J by 6 bases, with 18 bases left in between. CDR3 amino acids: CASTTTGVYHGYTF. The CDR3 DNA reads TGTGCCAGCACAACCACAGGAGTATACCATGGCTACACCTTC.

The chain carries TRBV7-9 and TRBJ1-4, with TRBD1 identical over 9 bases. Trimming took 3 bases from V and 7 from J; bases not matched to a gene: 3. The germline V gene encodes CDR1 SEHNR and CDR2 FQNEAQ (reference sequence). The CDR3 runs 14 residues. The DNA of the CDR3 is TGTGCCAGCAGCTTTGGGGACAGGGCTGAAAAACTGTTTTTT. Its translation is CASSFGDRAEKLFF.

Only a few counts were recorded for this clone. The chain recombines TRBV4-3 with TRBJ2-7; 10 bases line up with TRBD2. V lost 4 bases, J lost 4 bases, and 13 bases stayed unmatched. The CDR3 consists of 17 residues. Germline CDR1 and CDR2: LGHNA and YSLEER. The CDR3 is CASSLHHITSGAYEQYF. In DNA, the CDR3 is TGCGCCAGCAGCCTTCACCACATAACTAGCGGGGCTTACGAGCAGTACTTC.

The chain links TRBV7-2 to TRBJ1-1; D gene unclear. The CDR3 spans 13 residues. Germline loops: CDR1 SGHTA, CDR2 FQGNSA. V lost 3 bases and J lost 3, with 8 bases in between. The CDR3 bases are TGTGCCAGCAGCTTCCAGAGGGACACTGAAGCTTTCTTT. It encodes CASSFQRDTEAFF.

The J gene is TRBJ1-5, the V gene TRBV6-1, with D uncertain. The germline V gene has CDR1 MNHNS and CDR2 SASEGT. With 6 bases removed from V and 2 bases from J, the gap between germline ends came to 14 bases. The CDR3 is made up of 15 amino acids. Here the CDR3 reads CASRAVAAGNQPQHF. CDR3 nucleotide sequence: TGTGCCAGCAGGGCGGTGGCAGCCGGCAATCAGCCCCAGCATTTT.

In its sample, this clone was seen once. The chain employs TRBV2 and TRBJ2-2; 9 bases are shared with TRBD1. The germline V gene encodes CDR1 SNHLY and CDR2 FYNNEI. J lost 8 bases, V lost 6 bases, and 10 bases had no gene match. The CDR3 loop spans 15 amino acids. Written as DNA, the CDR3 is TGTGCCAGCAGCGTCGGGACAGGGATGACGGGGGAGCTGTTTTTT. It is translated as CASSVGTGMTGELFF.

The chain links TRBV7-2 to TRBJ1-1, with unresolved D. Trimming pared 2 bases from V and 3 bases from J, leaving 10 bases between. This CDR3 region has 14 residues. Germline V gene sequence: CDR1 SGHTA, CDR2 FQGNSA. CDR3 protein: CASSLPYTYTEAFF. The CDR3 DNA reads as TGTGCCAGCAGCTTACCTTACACCTACACTGAAGCTTTCTTT.

The gene calls are TRBV27 and TRBJ2-3, with D tentatively TRBD2 (6 bases). V lost 8 bases and J lost 7, with 13 bases in between. Germline CDR1 is MNHEY and CDR2 is SMNVEV (reference sequence). This CDR3 comprises 12 residues. In DNA, the CDR3 is TGTGCCAGCTCCAGGGAGGTGAATACGCAGTATTTT. Its protein product is CASSREVNTQYF.

The chain uses TRBV7-2 and TRBJ2-7; a possible D gene is TRBD1 (5 bases). The CDR3 totals 12 residues. V was shortened by 2 bases and J by 6 bases, with 8 bases between the two germline ends. Germline loops: CDR1 SGHTA, CDR2 FQGNSA. The CDR3 nucleotides read TGTGCCAGCAGCTTACTAAGGGGCGAGCAGTACTTC. This codes for CASSLLRGEQYF.

This clone turned up a few times. The V gene is TRBV4-3, the J gene TRBJ1-3; the D gene is possibly TRBD1 (6 bases). This CDR3 region has 14 residues. Germline V gives CDR1 LGHNA, CDR2 YSLEER. Trimming left V 4 bases short and J 2 bases short, with 9 bases between. CDR3 nucleotides: TGCGCCAGCAGCCCCACAGGGACTGGAAACACCATATATTTT. Translated: CASSPTGTGNTIYF.

This clone was observed a handful of times. The chain employs TRBV28 and TRBJ1-1; D remains ambiguous. The germline V gene encodes CDR1 MDHEN and CDR2 SYDVKM. Between the trimmed V and J ends, which lost 2 bases and 4 bases, there was a span of 17 bases. The CDR3 totals 16 residues. The CDR3 region is CASSLPSLGEGTEAFF. The CDR3 nucleotides read TGTGCCAGCAGTTTACCGTCGTTGGGAGAGGGCACTGAAGCTTTCTTT.

The chain recombines TRBV6-5 with TRBJ1-2; tentative D call: TRBD1 (6 bases). Trimming shortened V by 4 bases and J by 8 bases, and 14 bases separated the two germline ends. This CDR3 is built from 13 residues. Germline CDR1 and CDR2: MNHEY and SVGAGI. CDR3 in amino acids: CASSSPTGVGYTF. DNA for the CDR3: TGTGCCAGCAGTTCCCCGACAGGAGTAGGCTACACCTTC.

This rearrangement joins TRBV19 to TRBJ2-7, with TRBD2 matching 10 bases. The CDR3 is 15 residues long. CDR1 and CDR2 from the germline V gene are LNHDA and SQIVND (reference sequence). Germline trimming cut 4 bases from V and 5 bases from J; bases unmatched to any gene: 8. The CDR3 coding sequence is TGTGCCAGTAGTAGGGGACTAGCGACTCGTGACGAGCAGTACTTC. The encoded protein is CASSRGLATRDEQYF.

The genes are TRBV7-6 and TRBJ2-7; 10 positions agree with TRBD2. V gave up 0 bases and J gave up 4 bases; unmatched junction bases: 9. The CDR3 length is 17 residues. Germline V gene sequence: CDR1 SGHVS, CDR2 FNYEAQ. In nucleotides, the CDR3 is TGTGCCAGCAGCTTAGCGTACTCAGGGACTAGCGAGTACGAGCAGTACTTC. Protein: CASSLAYSGTSEYEQYF. Variable domain in full (rest from reference TRBV7-6 and TRBJ2-7): GAGVSQSPRYKVTKRGQDVALRCDPISGHVSLYWYRQALGQGPEFLTYFNYEAQQDKSGLPNDRFSAERPEGSISTLTIQRTEQRDSAMYRCASSLAYSGTSEYEQYFGPGTRLTVT.

The chain recombines TRBV7-9 with TRBJ1-2; 8 bases fit TRBD1. V dropped 5 bases and J dropped 7; count of bases not matched to a gene: 12. Germline loops: CDR1 SEHNR, CDR2 FQNEAQ (reference sequence). The CDR3 sequence is 15 residues long. DNA of the CDR3: TGTGCCAGCAGCACCACAGGGGGGACTGCGCGTGGCTACACCTTC. Its translation: CASSTTGGTARGYTF.

The V call is TRBV19, the J call TRBJ1-3; 7 positions match TRBD1. This CDR3 comprises 16 residues. The J segment lost 1 base and the V segment lost 1 base, leaving 4 bases of the junction unmatched. CDR1 is LNHDA and CDR2 is SQIVND in the germline V gene (reference sequence). The CDR3: CASSIAATGSGNTIYF. The CDR3 DNA follows: TGTGCCAGTAGTATAGCTGCGACAGGGTCTGGAAACACCATATATTTT.

This sequence joins TRBV7-6 and TRBJ2-7; 8 nucleotides agree with TRBD1. The CDR3 is 14 residues long. CDR1 is SGHVS and CDR2 is FNYEAQ in the germline V gene. The V segment lost 5 bases and the J segment 5 bases; nucleotides outside the gene matches: 8. The CDR3 loop is CASSGRQGLNEQYF. The CDR3 DNA reads TGTGCCAGCAGCGGAAGACAGGGGCTCAACGAGCAGTACTTC.

V gene TRBV6-1 combines with J gene TRBJ2-1; D gene uncertain. V lost 2 bases and J 9 bases, leaving 14 bases between the germline ends. The CDR3 sequence is 14 residues long. CDR1 is MNHNS and CDR2 is SASEGT in the germline V gene. The CDR3 region is CASSERHGLGEQFF. Here the CDR3 DNA reads TGTGCCAGCAGTGAAAGGCACGGCCTAGGTGAGCAGTTCTTC.

The chain joins TRBV4-3 to TRBJ2-2; D unclear. CDR3 size: 15 residues. V was clipped by 2 bases and J by 1 base, with 8 bases between them. Germline CDR1 reads LGHNA; CDR2 reads YSLEER. The CDR3 region has the DNA TGCGCCAGCAGCCAACGAGACATGAACACCGGGGAGCTGTTTTTT. Translated, it gives CASSQRDMNTGELFF.

The chain links TRBV7-6 to TRBJ2-5; tentatively, D is TRBD1 (7 bases). From germline, CDR1 is SGHVS and CDR2 FNYEAQ. Trimming left V 1 base short and J 5 bases short, with 11 bases between. The CDR3 consists of 14 residues. CDR3 protein: CASSLVGGGETQYF. The CDR3, as DNA: TGTGCCAGCAGCTTAGTAGGAGGGGGCGAGACCCAGTACTTC.

The chain combines TRBV6-6 with TRBJ2-1, with D possibly TRBD1 on 7 matching bases. V shed 0 bases and J shed 15 bases, with 24 bases lying between them. Germline CDR1 reads MNHNY; CDR2 reads SVGAGI (reference sequence). The CDR3 sequence is 16 residues long. The DNA of the CDR3 is TGTGCCAGCAGTTACTCGTTGGGGCAGGGGGGCAAGAGCTCGTTCTTC. This gives the protein CASSYSLGQGGKSSFF.

The J gene is TRBJ1-1, the V gene TRBV13; possibly TRBD1 for D (6 bases). The CDR3 length is 13 residues. The germline CDR1 and CDR2 sequences are PRHDT and FYEKMQ (reference sequence). V was cut by 5 bases and J by 6 bases, with 13 bases left in between. Here the CDR3 DNA reads TGTGCCAGCAGCGACGAACAGGGACCTGAAGCTTTCTTT. Protein: CASSDEQGPEAFF.

The chain combines TRBV6-1 with TRBJ2-5; TRBD1 aligns across 8 bases. The J call may be in error: the DNA end matches TRBJ2-7 better. CDR1 MNHNS and CDR2 SASEGT come from the germline V gene. The CDR3 runs 13 residues. As DNA, the CDR3 is TGTGCCAGCATTGGGACAGGCCTCTACGAGCAGTACTTC. Encoded protein: CASIGTGLYEQYF.

On this clone: This same CDR3 is encoded by further DNA sequences in the sample. The CDR3 region is CASLQGQIPNTGELFF. The CDR3, as DNA: TGTGCCAGCCTACAAGGACAGATTCCGAACACCGGGGAGCTGTTTTTT. The V and J genes are TRBV28 and TRBJ2-2, with TRBD1 as a possible D gene (6 bases). Germline CDR1 reads MDHEN; CDR2 reads SYDVKM. Trimming cost V 8 bases and J 0 bases, with 16 bases left between them. CDR3 size: 16 residues.

In this sample, this clone turned up once. The chain combines TRBV6-4 with TRBJ1-5, with D possibly TRBD1 on 5 matching bases. Per the germline V gene, CDR1 is MRHNA and CDR2 is SNTAGT. Deletions cut 0 bases from V and 15 bases from J, with 18 bases between. The CDR3 is 14 residues long. CDR3 in DNA: TGTGCCAGCAGTGACTCGAGTCTCGCAGCCGGGGGGCATTTT. It yields the protein CASSDSSLAAGGHF.